This T cell receptor (beta chain) was observed in a study of T cell repertoires in cytomegalovirus infection. Study at large: Both a matching HLA type and CMV infection were indicated by public TCR beta signatures. The study, taken as a whole, reports: Identification of carriers of CMV plus the relevant HLA was achieved through cumulative public TCR beta family frequency. CMV-specific TCR beta clonotypes restricted by HLA-C dominated the ex vivo response.

TCRdb independently ran MiXCR on the reads; one entry per CDR3 protein. The repertoire holds nearly 450,000 distinct CDR3 sequences, with approximately 30% as singletons. V lost 3 bases and J 2 bases, leaving 8 bases between the germline ends. This CDR3 spans 14 amino acids. CDR1 SEHNR and CDR2 FQNEAQ come from the germline V gene (reference sequence). Concerning this clonotype: What it binds is unknown.

The chain employs TRBV7-9 and TRBJ2-1; maybe TRBD1 (5 bases). This TCR was recovered from a human donor in good health (CMV status not recorded). Some clones in this sample may be carry-over from other donors' samples. The source material was PBMCs. The CDR3 protein is CASSLSGPYNEQFF. Here the CDR3 DNA reads TGTGCCAGCAGCTTGTCAGGGCCCTACAATGAGCAGTTCTTC.